Below, 20 T cell receptor beta chains from the same sample are listed, as sequenced in a study of blood T cells in healthy people across ages. Next came a second PCR, run for about 7 to 12 cycles, which used a sample-barcoded 5' primer along with a J-beta primer mix. TCRdb re-derived calls from the 5' RACE reads in MiXCR, one entry per CDR3 protein. Among approximately 1.5 million distinct CDR3 sequences listed, roughly 43% were seen once. Specimen: blood. The receptors stem from a woman aged 18-30 years in good health.

The V call is TRBV6-5, the J call TRBJ2-1; D might be TRBD2 (5 bases). CDR1 is MNHEY, CDR2 SVGAGI, per germline. The CDR3 loop spans 16 amino acids. V was cut by 2 bases and J by 0 bases, with 11 bases left in between. CDR3 nucleotide sequence: TGTGCCAGCAGTTACCTAGCCACCCTCTCCTACAATGAGCAGTTCTTC. Its translation is CASSYLATLSYNEQFF.

V usage is TRBV27 and J usage is TRBJ2-7; weak D call: TRBD1 (6 bases). The germline V gene has CDR1 MNHEY and CDR2 SMNVEV (reference sequence). This CDR3 is 15 amino acids long. The V end lost 5 bases, the J end lost 1 base, and 15 bases lay between the germline ends. The CDR3 loop is CASSGRTVSSYEQYF. CDR3 DNA sequence: TGTGCCAGCAGTGGTAGGACAGTCAGTTCCTACGAGCAGTACTTC.

The chain uses TRBV21-1 and TRBJ1-1. TRBV21-1 is a listed pseudogene. The CDR3 spans 16 residues. The CDR3 protein is CAGVMRGTRTNTEAFF. CDR3 nucleotides: TGTGCCGGCGTGATGAGGGGCACTAGAACGAACACTGAAGCTTTCTTT.

The rearrangement uses TRBV6-2 or TRBV6-3 and TRBJ1-5; D may be TRBD1 (6 bases). Per germline, CDR1 MNHEY and CDR2 SVGEGT. The V end was cut by 6 bases, the J end by 4 bases, with 16 bases between. This CDR3 has 15 amino acids. The DNA for the CDR3 is TGTGCCAGCAGCGGCTTTGGGGGGCGGAATCAGCCCCAGCATTTT. It translates to CASSGFGGRNQPQHF.

The CDR3 nucleotides are TGTGCCATCAGTGATGGGGTTATGGGGACCCAGTACTTC. Amino acid sequence: CAISDGVMGTQYF. V usage is TRBV10-3 and J usage is TRBJ2-5; no firm D call. There are 13 residues in the CDR3. Between the trimmed V and J ends, which lost 3 bases and 7 bases, there was a span of 12 bases. Per the germline V gene, CDR1 is ENHRY and CDR2 is SYGVKD.

The J gene is TRBJ1-1, the V gene TRBV2; D possibly corresponds to TRBD1 (6 bases). The V gene lost 6 bases and the J gene lost 1 base, with 15 bases spanning the gap. Germline-derived CDR1 and CDR2 are SNHLY and FYNNEI. The CDR3 loop spans 15 amino acids. The CDR3 DNA is TGTGCCAGCAGGAGAACGACAGGAACGAACACTGAAGCTTTCTTT. Amino acids: CASRRTTGTNTEAFF.

This sequence joins TRBV20-1 and TRBJ1-5; 7 bases align to TRBD1. The J segment lost 7 bases and the V segment lost 1 base, leaving 19 bases of the junction unmatched. The germline V gene has CDR1 DFQATT and CDR2 SNEGSKA (reference sequence). This CDR3 has 18 amino acids. This CDR3 is CSARGLFLHRDSGQPQHF. CDR3 in DNA: TGCAGTGCTAGAGGATTGTTCCTTCACCGGGACAGCGGACAGCCCCAGCATTTT.

This clonotype showed up just a few times. The V call is TRBV7-6, the J call TRBJ2-2; D unresolved. With 5 bases removed from V and 4 bases from J, the gap between germline ends came to 8 bases. The CDR3 is made up of 13 amino acids. Germline V gives CDR1 SGHVS, CDR2 FNYEAQ. The CDR3 DNA sequence: TGTGCCAGCAGCATTTTCCGCACCGGGGAGCTGTTTTTT. Protein sequence: CASSIFRTGELFF.

A single count supports this clonotype. V is TRBV5-1 and J is TRBJ2-5; tentatively, D is TRBD2 (6 bases). The J call may be mistaken, given a closer DNA end match to TRBJ2-7. Germline CDR1 SGHRS, CDR2 YFSETQ. CDR3 length: 14 amino acids. CDR3 in DNA: TGCGCCAGCAGCTTTGACGGAGGGCCCTACGAGCAGTACTTC. Its translation is CASSFDGGPYEQYF.

The J gene is TRBJ2-7, the V gene TRBV12-3 or TRBV12-4, with TRBD2 matching 8 bases. This CDR3 comprises 14 residues. V was clipped by 5 bases and J by 4 bases; unmatched bases: 7. Written as DNA, the CDR3 is TGTGCCAGCAGTGTAAACGGGGGGGCATACGAGCAGTACTTC. Its translation is CASSVNGGAYEQYF.

The V gene is TRBV2, the J gene TRBJ2-7; D is unclear. Germline V gene sequence: CDR1 SNHLY, CDR2 FYNNEI. The CDR3 has 8 residues. V was pared by 7 bases and J by 12 bases, with 7 bases between. The DNA of the CDR3 is TGTGCCAGCAAGCCGGGGTACTTC. This encodes CASKPGYF.

This chain uses TRBV6-6 with TRBJ2-1; D is unclear. Germline-derived CDR1 and CDR2 are MNHNY and SVGAGI (reference sequence). The length of the CDR3 is 16 residues. Trimming removed 0 bases from V and 4 bases from J, with 13 bases in between. Here the CDR3 DNA reads TGTGCCAGCAGTTACTCGTTGTGGCAGCCATACAATGAGCAGTTCTTC. Protein: CASSYSLWQPYNEQFF.

This clonotype appeared once. This chain joins TRBV5-1 and TRBJ2-1, with D unresolved. Germline V CDR1 and CDR2: SGHRS, YFSETQ. The CDR3 runs 16 residues. Trimming removed 0 bases from V and 5 bases from J, with 15 bases in between. The CDR3 nucleotides read TGCGCCAGCAGCTTGGCACACCCGAGTGGGAACAATGAGCAGTTCTTC. Amino acid sequence: CASSLAHPSGNNEQFF. Looking up the rest from reference TRBV5-1 and TRBJ2-1 gives the full variable domain: KAGVTQTPRYLIKTRGQQVTLSCSPISGHRSVSWYQQTPGQGLQFLFEYFSETQRNKGNFPGRFSGRQFSNSRSEMNVSTLELGDSALYLCASSLAHPSGNNEQFFGPGTRLTVL.

The gene calls are TRBV6-2 or TRBV6-3 and TRBJ2-1; the D gene is possibly TRBD1 (6 bases). Germline V gives CDR1 MNHEY, CDR2 SVGEGT. The CDR3 consists of 14 residues. Trimming shortened V by 3 bases and J by 13 bases, and 19 bases separated the two germline ends. CDR3 sequence reads: CASSYGTGGPTQFF. CDR3 nucleotide sequence: TGTGCCAGCAGTTATGGTACTGGGGGCCCTACCCAGTTCTTC.

This clonotype was recorded once. V is TRBV6-6 and J is TRBJ1-2; D not resolved. Germline CDR1 MNHNY, CDR2 SVGAGI (reference sequence). Trimming took 2 bases from V and 2 from J, leaving 12 bases between them. CDR3 length equals 15 residues. CDR3 DNA: TGTGCCAGCAGTTACGCTGGCACCCCGAACTATGGCTACACCTTC. Its translation is CASSYAGTPNYGYTF.

V gene TRBV18 combines with J gene TRBJ2-5, with D hard to call. Germline V lookup: CDR1 KGHSH, CDR2 LQKENI. V lost 0 bases, J lost 4 bases, and 12 bases lay in between. The CDR3 runs 15 residues. In DNA form, the CDR3 reads TGTGCCAGCTCACCACCCCAAGGAGTGGGAGAGACCCAGTACTTC. It specifies CASSPPQGVGETQYF.

This chain uses TRBV6-5 with TRBJ1-3; 7 bases are shared with TRBD1. V trimming: 6 bases; J trimming: 3 bases; junction bases outside the gene matches: 8. Germline-derived CDR1 and CDR2 are MNHEY and SVGAGI. The CDR3 is 15 residues long. Written as DNA, the CDR3 is TGTGCCAGCAGCAGGGACAGATACCATGGAAACACCATATATTTT. This encodes CASSRDRYHGNTIYF.

There are a few counts of this clonotype. J is TRBJ1-1 and V is TRBV20-1; TRBD1 matches at 8 bases. The length of the CDR3 is 14 residues. Germline trimming cut 2 bases from V and 5 bases from J; bases unmatched to any gene: 7. Per the germline V gene, CDR1 is DFQATT and CDR2 is SNEGSKA (reference sequence). The CDR3 nucleotides are TGCAGTGCTAGACAAACAGGGGGGATAACTGAAGCTTTCTTT. It yields the protein CSARQTGGITEAFF.

This clonotype was observed a handful of times. V and J are TRBV20-1 and TRBJ2-7, with a weak D call TRBD1 (6 bases). This CDR3 is 13 amino acids long. V shed 3 bases and J shed 0 bases, with 9 bases lying between them. Per the germline V gene, CDR1 is DFQATT and CDR2 is SNEGSKA (reference sequence). The CDR3 protein is CSASVGASYEQYF. The CDR3 DNA is TGCAGTGCTAGTGTGGGGGCCTCCTACGAGCAGTACTTC.

This clonotype was detected only a few times. The chain combines TRBV20-1 with TRBJ2-1; D is ambiguous. TRBJ2-7 explains the end of the DNA better; the J call may be wrong. This CDR3 region has 10 residues. Germline assignment: CDR1 DFQATT and CDR2 SNEGSKA (reference sequence). CDR3 loop: CSALRNEQYF. CDR3 nucleotides: TGCAGTGCCCTGCGTAATGAGCAGTACTTC.